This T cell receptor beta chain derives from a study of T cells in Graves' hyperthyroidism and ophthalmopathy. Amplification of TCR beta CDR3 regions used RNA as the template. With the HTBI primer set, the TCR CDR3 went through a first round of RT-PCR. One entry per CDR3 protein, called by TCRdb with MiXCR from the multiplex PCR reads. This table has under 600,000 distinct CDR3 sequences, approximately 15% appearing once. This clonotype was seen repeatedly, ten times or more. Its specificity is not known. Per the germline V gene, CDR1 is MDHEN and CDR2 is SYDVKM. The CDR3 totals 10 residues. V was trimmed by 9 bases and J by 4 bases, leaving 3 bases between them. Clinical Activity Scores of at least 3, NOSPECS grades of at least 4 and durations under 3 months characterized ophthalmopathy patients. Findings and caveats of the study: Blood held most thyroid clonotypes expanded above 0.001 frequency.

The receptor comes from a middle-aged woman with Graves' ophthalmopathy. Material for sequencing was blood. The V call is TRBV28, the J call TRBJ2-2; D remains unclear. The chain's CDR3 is CASGTGELFF. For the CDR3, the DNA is TGTGCCAGTGGCACCGGGGAGCTGTTTTTT.